Each of the 26 T cell receptor beta chains below was sequenced from the same sample in a study of T cells in Graves' hyperthyroidism and ophthalmopathy. TCR beta CDR3 region amplification was performed from RNA transcripts. Using the HTBI primer set, a first-round RT-PCR was run on the TCR CDR3. TCRdb re-analysed the multiplex PCR reads in MiXCR, keeping a single row per CDR3 protein. The sample has more than 350,000 distinct CDR3 sequences, about 16% seen once. Material for sequencing was blood. All receptors come from a woman aged 60-75 years with Graves' ophthalmopathy.

This clonotype was recorded many times. The chain joins TRBV20-1 to TRBJ2-7, with a possible D match to TRBD2 (6 bases). CDR3 length: 16 amino acids. Germline CDR1 is DFQATT and CDR2 is SNEGSKA (reference sequence). Trimming shortened V by 0 bases and J by 1 base, and 16 bases separated the two germline ends. This chain's CDR3 is CSARDGVLAGSYEQYF. DNA of the CDR3: TGCAGTGCTAGAGATGGGGTACTAGCAGGGTCCTACGAGCAGTACTTC.

A remark on this clonotype: A much bigger clone sits one base away, suggesting this may be a read error. J is TRBJ1-1 and V is TRBV5-1, with a possible D match to TRBD1 (6 bases). V gave up 0 bases and J gave up 0 bases, with 6 bases separating them. There are 14 residues in the CDR3. Germline V lookup: CDR1 SGHRS, CDR2 YFSETQ. Here the CDR3 DNA reads TGCGCCAGCAGCTTGGAGGGGGTGAACACTGAAGCTTTCTTT. Its translation is CASSLEGVNTEAFF.

This clonotype was picked up a small number of times. The rearrangement joins TRBV7-2 to TRBJ2-3, with D unresolved. Deletions cut 0 bases from V and 8 bases from J, with 12 bases between. The CDR3 spans 14 residues. Germline CDR1 reads SGHTA; CDR2 reads FQGNSA. The CDR3 sequence: CASSLASSSSTQYF. The CDR3 DNA sequence: TGTGCCAGCAGCTTAGCAAGCTCTAGTTCTACGCAGTATTTT.

This rearrangement joins TRBV11-2 to TRBJ2-1; TRBD2 aligns across 15 bases. The CDR3 is made up of 18 amino acids. Germline V gives CDR1 SGHAT, CDR2 FQNNGV. Trimming at V came to 1 base and at J to 8 bases, leaving 9 bases not matched to a gene. CDR3 residues: CASSLAGTSGGWWDEQFF. CDR3 DNA: TGTGCCAGCAGCTTAGCCGGGACTAGCGGGGGGTGGTGGGATGAGCAGTTCTTC.

This clonotype has only a few counts. As DNA, the CDR3 is TGTGCCAGCAGTGCCCCTTTGCGAGGCGGGGAGCTGTTTTTT. Protein: CASSAPLRGGELFF. This rearrangement joins TRBV27 to TRBJ2-2; unclear D gene. The CDR3 consists of 14 residues. The V gene's germline CDR1 is MNHEY and CDR2 SMNVEV (reference sequence). Trimming took 5 bases from V and 7 from J, leaving 14 bases between them.

The chain recombines TRBV9 with TRBJ1-6; D is possibly TRBD1 (6 bases). The germline V gene has CDR1 SGDLS and CDR2 YYNGEE. Trimming removed 5 bases at V and 3 bases at J, with 12 bases between. The CDR3 extends over 15 amino acids. The CDR3 protein is CASSWTAGYNSPLHF. The CDR3 nucleotides read TGTGCCAGCAGTTGGACAGCCGGCTATAATTCACCCCTCCACTTT.

The chain's CDR3 is CASSARDRGVGYTF. For the CDR3, the DNA is TGCGCCAGCAGCGCTCGGGACAGGGGGGTAGGCTACACCTTC. This sequence joins TRBV5-1 and TRBJ1-2; 11 positions match TRBD1. This CDR3 region has 14 residues. The junction had 7 bases not matched to a gene; V was cut back by 4 bases and J by 8 bases. Germline V gene lookup returns CDR1 SGHRS and CDR2 YFSETQ. Full variable domain (missing parts from reference TRBV5-1 and TRBJ1-2): KAGVTQTPRYLIKTRGQQVTLSCSPISGHRSVSWYQQTPGQGLQFLFEYFSETQRNKGNFPGRFSGRQFSNSRSEMNVSTLELGDSALYLCASSARDRGVGYTFGSGTRLTVV.

The chain carries TRBV5-6 and TRBJ2-1; 9 positions match TRBD1. This CDR3 is 15 amino acids long. Germline V lookup: CDR1 SGHDT, CDR2 YYEEEE. V dropped 3 bases and J dropped 8; count of bases not matched to a gene: 9. CDR3 in amino acids: CASSWDRAIPHEQFF. In nucleotides, the CDR3 is TGTGCCAGCAGCTGGGACAGGGCCATACCTCATGAGCAGTTCTTC.

Here the CDR3 DNA reads TGTGCCAGCAGCCTACTATTTGGGAGGATATATACGCAGTATTTT. Protein sequence: CASSLLFGRIYTQYF. V usage is TRBV7-9 and J usage is TRBJ2-3; D perhaps matches TRBD2 (6 bases). The CDR3 runs 15 residues. V was cut by 5 bases and J by 7 bases, with 19 bases left in between. Germline-derived CDR1 and CDR2 are SEHNR and FQNEAQ (reference sequence).

This clonotype was recorded many times. The CDR3: CASSYEGTGGTEAFF. DNA for the CDR3: TGTGCCAGCAGTTACGAGGGGACAGGGGGCACTGAAGCTTTCTTT. J is TRBJ1-1 and V is TRBV6-5; 11 bases line up with TRBD1. This CDR3 is 15 amino acids long. CDR1 MNHEY and CDR2 SVGAGI come from the germline V gene. V trimming: 2 bases; J trimming: 4 bases; junction bases outside the gene matches: 3.

The V gene is TRBV28, the J gene TRBJ2-1, with TRBD1 identical over 7 bases. This CDR3 has 13 amino acids. CDR1 is MDHEN and CDR2 is SYDVKM in the germline V gene. CDR3 sequence reads: CVSTFRQGSEQFF. CDR3 coding DNA: TGTGTATCGACATTCCGACAGGGATCTGAGCAGTTCTTC. Together with reference TRBV28 and TRBJ2-1, the CDR3 gives the full variable domain: DVKVTQSSRYLVKRTGEKVFLECVQDMDHENMFWYRQDPGLGLRLIYFSYDVKMKEKGDIPEGYSVSREKKERFSLILESASTNQTSMYLCVSTFRQGSEQFFGPGTRLTVL.

This clonotype turned up a few times. A read error may be the cause here, since a much bigger clone is one base away. The gene calls are TRBV7-2 and TRBJ2-3, with 8 nucleotides matching TRBD2. The CDR3 is 16 amino acids. Germline V gene sequence: CDR1 SGHTA, CDR2 FQGNSA. The CDR3 DNA reads as TGTGCCTGCAGCTTAAATGCCGGGAGGGCCAGAGATACGCAGTATTTT. This gives the protein CACSLNAGRARDTQYF.

This clonotype was seen more than once but under ten times. The rearrangement joins TRBV4-2 to TRBJ2-5; D is ambiguous. The germline V gene has CDR1 LGHNA and CDR2 YNFKEQ. The CDR3 spans 15 residues. Trimming stripped 1 base from V and 2 bases from J, with 11 bases between. CDR3 sequence: CASSQVGPVQETQYF. DNA for the CDR3: TGTGCCAGCAGCCAAGTCGGGCCCGTACAAGAGACCCAGTACTTC.

This sequence joins TRBV10-3 and TRBJ1-1; D is undetermined. Trimming removed 0 bases at V and 3 bases at J, with 2 bases between. The V gene's germline CDR1 is ENHRY and CDR2 SYGVKD. This CDR3 contains 12 residues. The CDR3 region is CAISESDTEAFF. The DNA of the CDR3 is TGTGCCATCAGTGAGTCGGACACTGAAGCTTTCTTT.

This clonotype was counted many times. The rearrangement uses TRBV4-1 and TRBJ2-7; TRBD2 might be the D (5 bases). Germline values: CDR1 MGHRA, CDR2 YSYEKL. There are 17 residues in the CDR3. Trimming cost V 3 bases and J 5 bases, with 23 bases left between them. The CDR3 reads CASSHELGVWGVNEQYF. CDR3 sequence (DNA): TGCGCCAGCAGCCACGAGCTTGGAGTCTGGGGAGTAAACGAGCAGTACTTC.

The chain joins TRBV27 to TRBJ2-3; 11 positions match TRBD2. The CDR3 consists of 17 residues. The J segment lost 2 bases and the V segment lost 4 bases, leaving 8 bases of the junction unmatched. CDR1 and CDR2 from the germline V gene are MNHEY and SMNVEV (reference sequence). In DNA form, the CDR3 reads TGTGCCAGCAGTTCAAGGCTAGCGGGAGGCACCACAGATACGCAGTATTTT. Amino acid sequence: CASSSRLAGGTTDTQYF.

This sequence joins TRBV4-1 and TRBJ1-5; no clear D. Germline values: CDR1 MGHRA, CDR2 YSYEKL. The CDR3 contains 14 residues. The V and J ends lost 0 bases and 7 bases respectively, with 10 bases between them. CDR3 sequence: CASSQDRGQQPQHF. The CDR3 coding sequence is TGCGCCAGCAGCCAAGATCGGGGTCAGCAGCCCCAGCATTTT.

Many counts were recorded for this clonotype. The chain joins TRBV3-1 to TRBJ2-4, with 7 bases aligning to TRBD2. The V gene's germline CDR1 is LGHDT and CDR2 YNNKEL (reference sequence). J gave up 7 bases and V 6 bases, and 12 bases lay outside the gene matches. The CDR3 runs 15 residues. As DNA, the CDR3 is TGTGCCAGCAGTGAACAAGTGGGAGGGATGAACATTCAGTACTTC. This sequence encodes CASSEQVGGMNIQYF.

Many counts were recorded for this clonotype. This chain joins TRBV20-1 and TRBJ1-1, with D uncertain. The germline gives CDR1 DFQATT, CDR2 SNEGSKA (reference sequence). The CDR3 has 14 amino acids. Trimming pared 2 bases from V and 1 base from J, leaving 11 bases between. CDR3: CSARKNEANTEAFF. The CDR3 DNA is TGCAGTGCTAGAAAAAATGAGGCGAACACTGAAGCTTTCTTT.

The genes are TRBV19 and TRBJ2-7, with D tentatively TRBD1 or TRBD2 (5 bases each). The germline V gene encodes CDR1 LNHDA and CDR2 SQIVND (reference sequence). CDR3 length equals 14 residues. V gave up 7 bases and J gave up 6 bases, with 19 bases separating them. CDR3 loop: CASTSTGLGGEQYF. In nucleotides, the CDR3 is TGTGCCAGTACTTCCACGGGGCTAGGCGGCGAGCAGTACTTC.

This clonotype was picked up many times. The chain is built from TRBV11-2 and TRBJ2-7, with D possibly being TRBD1 or TRBD2 (5 bases each). Per the germline V gene, CDR1 is SGHAT and CDR2 is FQNNGV. CDR3 size: 14 residues. Between the trimmed V and J ends, which lost 5 bases and 4 bases, there was a span of 15 bases. The CDR3 bases are TGTGCCAGCAGCCCCCCGGGACGCTCATACGAGCAGTACTTC. Its translation is CASSPPGRSYEQYF.

This clonotype was detected a few times. The chain employs TRBV10-2 and TRBJ2-1; no reliable D call. The V end lost 3 bases, the J end lost 12 bases, and 9 bases lay between the germline ends. CDR1 WSHSY and CDR2 SAAADI come from the germline V gene. The CDR3 is made up of 11 amino acids. CDR3 in amino acids: CASSESVGQFF. In DNA, the CDR3 is TGCGCCAGCAGTGAATCGGTAGGGCAGTTCTTC.

Ten or more counts support this clonotype. The V and J genes are TRBV18 and TRBJ2-7, with D hard to call. The V end lost 1 base, the J end lost 2 bases, and 9 bases lay between the germline ends. Germline CDR1 is KGHSH and CDR2 is LQKENI. CDR3 length: 14 residues. CDR3 DNA sequence: TGTGCCAGCTCACCACGGGCCGGACCCTACGAGCAGTACTTC. Its translation: CASSPRAGPYEQYF.

With respect to this clonotype: This may be a read error, as it is one base from a much larger clone. The chain joins TRBV20-1 to TRBJ2-7; 8 bases match TRBD2. Per the germline V gene, CDR1 is DFQATT and CDR2 is SNEGSKA (reference sequence). The CDR3 runs to 17 residues. The J segment lost 2 bases and the V segment lost 0 bases, leaving 12 bases of the junction unmatched. Here the CDR3 reads CSARDGEGAGGAYEQYF. In DNA form, the CDR3 reads TGCAGTGCTAGAGATGGGGAAGGGGCGGGAGGAGCCTACGAGCAGTACTTC.

The chain employs TRBV27 and TRBJ2-2; 9 bases agree with TRBD1. This CDR3 contains 15 residues. Trimming took 6 bases from V and 5 from J; bases not matched to a gene: 7. Per germline, CDR1 MNHEY and CDR2 SMNVEV (reference sequence). CDR3 DNA: TGTGCCAGCAGATTCTCCGGGACAGGGACCGGGGAGCTGTTTTTT. It yields the protein CASRFSGTGTGELFF.

This clonotype was seen repeatedly, ten times or more. V and J are TRBV11-2 and TRBJ2-7, with 7 bases aligning to TRBD2. Germline V gene data show CDR1 as SGHAT and CDR2 as FQNNGV. V trimming: 3 bases; J trimming: 2 bases; junction bases outside the gene matches: 4. The CDR3 length is 14 residues. The CDR3 DNA reads TGTGCCAGCAGCTTGCAGGCGGGGGCCTACGAGCAGTACTTC. This translates into CASSLQAGAYEQYF.